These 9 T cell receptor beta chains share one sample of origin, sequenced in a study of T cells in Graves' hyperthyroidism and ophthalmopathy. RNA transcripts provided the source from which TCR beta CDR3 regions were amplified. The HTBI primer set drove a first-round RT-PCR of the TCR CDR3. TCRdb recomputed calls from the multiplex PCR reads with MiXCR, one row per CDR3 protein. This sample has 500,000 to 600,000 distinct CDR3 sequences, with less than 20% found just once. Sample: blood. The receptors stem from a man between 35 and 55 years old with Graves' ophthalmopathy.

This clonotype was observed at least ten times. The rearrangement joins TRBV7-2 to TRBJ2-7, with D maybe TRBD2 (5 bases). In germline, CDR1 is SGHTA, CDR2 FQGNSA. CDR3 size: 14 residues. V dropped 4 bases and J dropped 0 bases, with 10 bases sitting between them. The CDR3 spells CASSSQRNSYEQYF. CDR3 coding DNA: TGTGCCAGCAGCTCTCAGCGGAACTCCTACGAGCAGTACTTC.

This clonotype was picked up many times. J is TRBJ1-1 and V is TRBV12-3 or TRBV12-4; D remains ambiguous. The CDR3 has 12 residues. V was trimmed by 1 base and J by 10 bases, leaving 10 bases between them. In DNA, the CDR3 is TGTGCCAGCAGTTTAGTCAGAACCTCAGCTTTCTTT. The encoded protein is CASSLVRTSAFF.

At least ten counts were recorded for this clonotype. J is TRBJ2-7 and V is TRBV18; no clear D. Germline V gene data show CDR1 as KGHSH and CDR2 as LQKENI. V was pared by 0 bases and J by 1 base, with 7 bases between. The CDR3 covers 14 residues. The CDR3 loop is CASSPPVLSYEQYF. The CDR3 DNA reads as TGTGCCAGCTCACCACCGGTCCTTTCCTACGAGCAGTACTTC.

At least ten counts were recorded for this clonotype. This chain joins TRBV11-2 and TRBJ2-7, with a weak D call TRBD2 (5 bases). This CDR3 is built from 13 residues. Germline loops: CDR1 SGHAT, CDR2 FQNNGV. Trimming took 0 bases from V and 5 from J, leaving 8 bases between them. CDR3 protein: CASSLDPGNEQYF. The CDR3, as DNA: TGTGCCAGCAGCTTAGACCCGGGAAACGAGCAGTACTTC.

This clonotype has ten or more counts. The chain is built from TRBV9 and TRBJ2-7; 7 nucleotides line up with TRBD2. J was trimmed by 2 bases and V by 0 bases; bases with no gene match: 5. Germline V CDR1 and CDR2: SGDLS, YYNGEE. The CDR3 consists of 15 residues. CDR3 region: CASSVAAGETYEQYF. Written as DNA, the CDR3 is TGTGCCAGCAGCGTAGCGGCGGGGGAAACCTACGAGCAGTACTTC.

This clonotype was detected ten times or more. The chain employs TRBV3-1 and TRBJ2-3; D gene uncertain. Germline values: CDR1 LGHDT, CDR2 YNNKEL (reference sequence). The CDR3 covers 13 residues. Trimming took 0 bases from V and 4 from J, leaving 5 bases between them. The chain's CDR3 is CASSQDRADTQYF. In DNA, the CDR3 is TGTGCCAGCAGCCAAGATCGGGCAGATACGCAGTATTTT.

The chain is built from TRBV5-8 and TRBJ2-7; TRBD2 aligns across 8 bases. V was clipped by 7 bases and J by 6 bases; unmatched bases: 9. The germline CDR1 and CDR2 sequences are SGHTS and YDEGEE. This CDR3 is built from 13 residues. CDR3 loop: CASSYLSGGEQYF. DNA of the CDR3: TGTGCCAGCTCCTACTTAAGCGGGGGCGAGCAGTACTTC. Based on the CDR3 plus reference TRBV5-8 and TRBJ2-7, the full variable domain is EAGVTQSPTHLIKTRGQQATLRCSPISGHTSVYWYQQALGLGLQFLLWYDEGEERNRGNFPPRFSGRQFPNYSSELNVNALELEDSALYLCASSYLSGGEQYFGPGTRLTVT.

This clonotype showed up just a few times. The CDR3 nucleotides are TGTGCCAGTAGTACCGGGGCCTCCTATAATTCACCCCTCCACTTT. It translates to CASSTGASYNSPLHF. This sequence joins TRBV19 and TRBJ1-6, with D possibly matching TRBD1 (5 bases). Trimming pared 4 bases from V and 0 bases from J, leaving 7 bases between. The CDR3 has 15 residues. Germline lookup yields CDR1 LNHDA and CDR2 SQIVND (reference sequence).

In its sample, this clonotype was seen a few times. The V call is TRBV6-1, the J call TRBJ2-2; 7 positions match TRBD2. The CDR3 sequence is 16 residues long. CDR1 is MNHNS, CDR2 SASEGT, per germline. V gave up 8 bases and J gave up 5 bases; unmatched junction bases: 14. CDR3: CASGISGAARTGELFF. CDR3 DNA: TGTGCCAGCGGGATAAGCGGGGCTGCGAGGACCGGGGAGCTGTTTTTT.